These 20 T cell receptor beta chains originate from one sample sequenced in a study of identical twins (dated by TCRdb to the mid-2010s). Libraries were constructed by 5' RACE. The data were produced on an Illumina HiSeq 2000. Using fastp trimming at Q25 and MiXCR clonotype assembly, TCRdb reanalyzed the public sequencing data and kept in-frame beta chains. Identical CDR3 proteins give one entry, which carries the most common genes and DNA. The sample records about 220,000 distinct CDR3 sequences, around 6.9% of which are singletons. 1.5% to 2.5% of the sample is held by the ten biggest clonotypes. This sample was shared with a second study, whose subject was yellow fever vaccine responses in identical twins.

The sample was memory (CD45RO+) T cells sorted from blood. The cell subset or site label corresponds to: CD45RO+ enriched T cells. The receptors stem from a woman aged 18-29 years in good health.

This clonotype was counted only a few times. Sequence at one end of the junction differs from germline and may be a read error. The rearrangement uses TRBV10-3 and TRBJ2-5; 7 bases are shared with TRBD2. The CDR3 extends over 11 amino acids. Germline V gives CDR1 ENHRY, CDR2 SYGVKD. CDR3 coding DNA: TGTGCCATCAGTGAGGGGGGGGAAGTTAGCTTC. Amino acid sequence: CAISEGGEVSF.

A few counts support this clonotype. The chain has TRBV4-3 and TRBJ2-1, with D unclear. Germline values: CDR1 LGHNA, CDR2 YSLEER. V was trimmed by 1 base and J by 9 bases, leaving 10 bases between them. CDR3 length: 13 amino acids. CDR3 loop: CASSQVASSEQFF. For the CDR3, the DNA is TGCGCCAGCAGCCAAGTAGCTAGTTCTGAGCAGTTCTTC.

The CDR3 region has the DNA TGTGCCAGCAGGGCTAACCGGGACAGGGGGCCCGAGCAGTACTTC. It yields the protein CASRANRDRGPEQYF. The chain links TRBV6-1 to TRBJ2-7, with 12 bases that match TRBD1. Germline CDR1 MNHNS, CDR2 SASEGT. This CDR3 comprises 15 residues. Germline trimming cut 6 bases from V and 6 bases from J; bases unmatched to any gene: 9.

This clonotype was seen more than once but under ten times. This chain uses TRBV6-1 with TRBJ1-5; D gene unclear. Deletions cut 7 bases from V and 4 bases from J, with 11 bases between. The CDR3 is made up of 13 amino acids. In germline, CDR1 is MNHNS, CDR2 SASEGT. This CDR3 reads CASTPRRNQPQHF. The CDR3 bases are TGTGCCAGCACCCCGAGGAGAAATCAGCCCCAGCATTTT.

This clonotype has at least ten counts. J is TRBJ2-7 and V is TRBV27, with D perhaps given as TRBD1 or TRBD2 (7 bases each). Trimming shortened V by 7 bases and J by 3 bases, and 19 bases separated the two germline ends. This CDR3 has 15 amino acids. The germline V gene encodes CDR1 MNHEY and CDR2 SMNVEV (reference sequence). The CDR3 bases are TGTGCCAGCACTCTTGGTCCAGGGGGGGTCTACGAGCAGTACTTC. Translating it yields CASTLGPGGVYEQYF.

The chain has TRBV5-4 and TRBJ1-2; 10 bases match TRBD1. From germline, CDR1 is SGHNT and CDR2 YYREEE (reference sequence). V was clipped by 0 bases and J by 6 bases; unmatched bases: 14. The length of the CDR3 is 18 residues. The CDR3 sequence: CASSLGRTGGRVRNGYTF. CDR3 bases: TGTGCCAGCAGCTTGGGTCGGACAGGGGGAAGGGTCCGGAATGGCTACACCTTC.

This clonotype was detected a few times. V gene TRBV4-3 combines with J gene TRBJ2-2; D gene ambiguous. V dropped 1 base and J dropped 1 base, with 16 bases sitting between them. Germline V gene data show CDR1 as LGHNA and CDR2 as YSLEER. The CDR3 covers 18 residues. DNA for the CDR3: TGCGCCAGCAGCCAAGGAGGACCCTCAATACTGAACACCGGGGAGCTGTTTTTT. This translates into CASSQGGPSILNTGELFF.

J is TRBJ2-5 and V is TRBV19; 9 nucleotides line up with TRBD2. The CDR3 consists of 14 residues. J was trimmed by 5 bases and V by 6 bases; bases with no gene match: 7. CDR1 and CDR2 from the germline V gene are LNHDA and SQIVND (reference sequence). CDR3 DNA: TGTGCCAGTAGAAGTAGCGGGAGAGCTGAGACCCAGTACTTC. It specifies CASRSSGRAETQYF.

This clonotype was seen at least ten times. J is TRBJ2-3 and V is TRBV2; the D gene is possibly TRBD2 (5 bases). V shed 7 bases and J shed 2 bases, with 10 bases lying between them. The CDR3 is 13 residues long. Germline-derived CDR1 and CDR2 are SNHLY and FYNNEI. CDR3 DNA sequence: TGTGCCAGCAACCCAGCGGTCACAGATACGCAGTATTTT. Encoded protein: CASNPAVTDTQYF.

This clonotype has at least ten counts. This chain links TRBV29-1 with TRBJ1-1; D call uncertain. This CDR3 is 11 amino acids long. Germline CDR1 and CDR2: SQVTM and ANQGSEA. The V end was cut by 4 bases, the J end by 8 bases, with 11 bases between. DNA for the CDR3: TGCAGCGTTGGGACCCCGGCGGAAGCTTTCTTT. Encoded protein: CSVGTPAEAFF.

This clonotype was counted many times. The CDR3 here is CASSVFDRPSSGNTIYF. CDR3 DNA: TGTGCCAGCAGCGTTTTTGACCGCCCGAGCTCTGGAAACACCATATATTTT. V gene TRBV9 combines with J gene TRBJ1-3; D is ambiguous. Trimming pared 2 bases from V and 0 bases from J, leaving 15 bases between. Per the germline V gene, CDR1 is SGDLS and CDR2 is YYNGEE. The CDR3 is made up of 17 amino acids.

This clonotype was counted between two and nine times. The rearrangement uses TRBV19 and TRBJ2-2; D gene unclear. The CDR3 extends over 14 amino acids. From germline, CDR1 is LNHDA and CDR2 SQIVND (reference sequence). Trimming stripped 5 bases from V and 0 bases from J, with 7 bases between. In DNA form, the CDR3 reads TGTGCCAGTAGTTCGGGCCCGAACACCGGGGAGCTGTTTTTT. As protein: CASSSGPNTGELFF.

This clonotype was found a few times. The chain is built from TRBV18 and TRBJ2-5; 11 bases are shared with TRBD1. Unmatched junction bases numbered 7, after V lost 5 bases and J lost 2 bases. The CDR3 consists of 16 residues. Looked up from germline, CDR1 is KGHSH and CDR2 is LQKENI. The CDR3 here is CASSRGQGAGQETQYF. The DNA of the CDR3 is TGTGCCAGCTCAAGAGGACAGGGGGCAGGTCAAGAGACCCAGTACTTC.

The chain joins TRBV6-9 to TRBJ2-1; the D gene could be TRBD1 or TRBD2 (5 bases each). V dropped 6 bases and J dropped 7 bases, with 31 bases sitting between them. Looked up from germline, CDR1 is MNHGY and CDR2 is SVAAGI. This CDR3 is built from 19 residues. CDR3 region: CASSPGRRIKRFPANEQFF. CDR3 sequence (DNA): TGTGCCAGCAGCCCGGGACGTAGGATTAAGCGATTCCCTGCAAATGAGCAGTTCTTC.

This clonotype was seen repeatedly, ten times or more. CDR3 nucleotides: TGCGCCAGCAGCCAACCGCCGACAGGGAGGGGAGGTGAGCAGTTCTTC. Amino acid sequence: CASSQPPTGRGGEQFF. The chain joins TRBV4-3 to TRBJ2-1; the D gene could be TRBD1 or TRBD2 (7 bases each). Trimming cost V 2 bases and J 9 bases, with 20 bases left between them. The CDR3 extends over 16 amino acids. CDR1 and CDR2 (germline): LGHNA, YSLEER.

This chain joins TRBV20-1 and TRBJ1-5; 9 bases agree with TRBD1. The germline V gene encodes CDR1 DFQATT and CDR2 SNEGSKA (reference sequence). V lost 5 bases to trimming and J lost 5 bases; unmatched junction nucleotides: 1. The CDR3 length is 12 residues. CDR3 sequence (DNA): TGCAGTGCTGGACAGGGGTATCAGCCCCAGCATTTT. Residues: CSAGQGYQPQHF.

This clonotype was seen a handful of times. The chain links TRBV20-1 to TRBJ2-3, with D unresolved. V was shortened by 3 bases and J by 0 bases, with 13 bases between the two germline ends. The CDR3 runs 15 residues. Germline CDR1 is DFQATT and CDR2 is SNEGSKA (reference sequence). The DNA of the CDR3 is TGCAGTGCTAGTGTCCGGCGGCCTAGCACAGATACGCAGTATTTT. This translates into CSASVRRPSTDTQYF.

This clonotype was observed a handful of times. The chain employs TRBV2 and TRBJ1-5; D is perhaps TRBD1 (5 bases). The CDR3 has 15 residues. The ends were cut back, 2 bases at V and 3 bases at J, with 11 bases in the middle. Germline V gives CDR1 SNHLY, CDR2 FYNNEI. The CDR3 sequence is CASSERGEVNQPQHF. CDR3 bases: TGTGCCAGCAGTGAAAGGGGTGAAGTCAATCAGCCCCAGCATTTT.

This clonotype was found a few times. The chain couples TRBV11-1 to TRBJ2-1; 10 bases line up with TRBD1. V trimming: 1 base; J trimming: 9 bases; junction bases outside the gene matches: 12. Germline CDR1 SGHAT, CDR2 FQDESV (reference sequence). There are 17 residues in the CDR3. CDR3 residues: CASSLGWGTGAQSEQFF. As DNA, the CDR3 is TGTGCCAGCAGCTTAGGCTGGGGGACAGGGGCTCAATCTGAGCAGTTCTTC.

The V and J genes are TRBV2 and TRBJ1-5, with D possibly matching TRBD1 (5 bases). The germline gives CDR1 SNHLY, CDR2 FYNNEI. Trimming pared 11 bases from V and 4 bases from J, leaving 15 bases between. The CDR3 length is 13 residues. The CDR3 loop reads CAGQPGPNQPQHF. In nucleotides, the CDR3 is TGTGCCGGCCAACCGGGACCAAATCAGCCCCAGCATTTT.